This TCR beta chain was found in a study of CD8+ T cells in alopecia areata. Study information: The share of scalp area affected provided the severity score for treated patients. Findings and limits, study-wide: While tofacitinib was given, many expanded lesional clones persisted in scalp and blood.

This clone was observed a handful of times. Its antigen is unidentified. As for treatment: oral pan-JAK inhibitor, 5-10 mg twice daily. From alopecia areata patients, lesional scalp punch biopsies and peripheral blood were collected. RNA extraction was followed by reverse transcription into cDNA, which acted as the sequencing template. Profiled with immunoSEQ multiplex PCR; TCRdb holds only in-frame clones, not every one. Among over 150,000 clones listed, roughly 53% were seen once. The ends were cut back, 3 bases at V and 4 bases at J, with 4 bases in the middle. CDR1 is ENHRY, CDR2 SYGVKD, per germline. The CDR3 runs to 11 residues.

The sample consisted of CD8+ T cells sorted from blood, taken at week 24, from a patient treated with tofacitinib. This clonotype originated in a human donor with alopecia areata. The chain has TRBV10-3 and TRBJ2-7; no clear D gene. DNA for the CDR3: TGTGCCATCAGTGATAAGTACGAGCAGTACTTC. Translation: CAISDKYEQYF.